This T cell receptor (beta chain) originates from a study of cytotoxic CD8 clonotypes in ibrutinib-treated CLL. The CDR3 sequence is 14 residues long. Per the germline V gene, CDR1 is SNHLY and CDR2 is FYNNEI. The V end lost 2 bases, the J end lost 1 base, and 8 bases lay between the germline ends. Assay used: immunoSEQ multiplex PCR; TCRdb lists only in-frame clones, some missing. The table records under 150,000 clones, less than 95% of them present only once. The source is a human donor with chronic lymphocytic leukemia. The specimen comprised PBMCs, sampled after 12 months of ibrutinib treatment. The genes are TRBV2 and TRBJ2-5; D is uncertain. CDR3 protein: CASSERRLQETQYF. DNA of the CDR3: TGTGCCAGCAGTGAAAGGCGCCTCCAAGAGACCCAGTACTTC.